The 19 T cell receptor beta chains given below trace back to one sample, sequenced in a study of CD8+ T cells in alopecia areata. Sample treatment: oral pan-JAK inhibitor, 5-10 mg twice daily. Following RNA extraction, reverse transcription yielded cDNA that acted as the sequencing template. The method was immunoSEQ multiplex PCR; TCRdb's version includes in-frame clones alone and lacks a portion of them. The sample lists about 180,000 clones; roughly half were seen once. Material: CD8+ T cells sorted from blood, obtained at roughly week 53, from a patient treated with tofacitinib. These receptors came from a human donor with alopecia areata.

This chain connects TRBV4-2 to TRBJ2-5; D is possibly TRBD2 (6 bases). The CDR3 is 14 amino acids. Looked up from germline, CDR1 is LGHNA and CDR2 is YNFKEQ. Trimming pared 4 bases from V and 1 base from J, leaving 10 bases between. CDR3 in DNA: TGTGCCAGCAGCCCCACTAGCTCCCAAGAGACCCAGTACTTC. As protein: CASSPTSSQETQYF.

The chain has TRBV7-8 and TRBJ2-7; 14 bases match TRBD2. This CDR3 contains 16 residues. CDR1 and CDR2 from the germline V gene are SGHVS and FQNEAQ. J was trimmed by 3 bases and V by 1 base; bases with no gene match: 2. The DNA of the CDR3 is TGTGCCAGCAGCTTAGGGACTAGCGGGGGGAGCTACGAGCAGTACTTC. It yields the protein CASSLGTSGGSYEQYF.

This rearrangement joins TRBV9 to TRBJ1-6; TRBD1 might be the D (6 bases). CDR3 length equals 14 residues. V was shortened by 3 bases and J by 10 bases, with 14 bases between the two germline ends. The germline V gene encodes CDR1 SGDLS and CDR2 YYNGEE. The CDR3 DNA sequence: TGTGCCAGCAGCGCCGAGGGGGGAAACTCACCCCTCCACTTT. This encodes CASSAEGGNSPLHF.

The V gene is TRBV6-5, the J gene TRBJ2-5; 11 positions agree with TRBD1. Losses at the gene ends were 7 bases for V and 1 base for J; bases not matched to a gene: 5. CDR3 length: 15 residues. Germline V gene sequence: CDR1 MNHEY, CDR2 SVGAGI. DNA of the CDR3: TGTGCCAGCACTTCCGGGACAGGGGGCCAAGAGACCCAGTACTTC. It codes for CASTSGTGGQETQYF.

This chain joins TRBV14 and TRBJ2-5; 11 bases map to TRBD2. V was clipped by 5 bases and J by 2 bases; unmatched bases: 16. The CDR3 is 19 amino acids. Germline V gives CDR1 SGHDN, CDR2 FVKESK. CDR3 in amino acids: CASSAYEPGLAEEQETQYF. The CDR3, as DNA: TGTGCCAGCAGCGCCTACGAACCGGGACTAGCGGAAGAACAAGAGACCCAGTACTTC.

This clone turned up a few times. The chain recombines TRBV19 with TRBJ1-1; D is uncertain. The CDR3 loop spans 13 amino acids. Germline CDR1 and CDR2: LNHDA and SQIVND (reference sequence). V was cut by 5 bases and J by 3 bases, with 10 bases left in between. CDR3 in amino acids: CASSLRGYTEAFF. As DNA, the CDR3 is TGTGCCAGTAGTCTTAGAGGGTACACTGAAGCTTTCTTT.

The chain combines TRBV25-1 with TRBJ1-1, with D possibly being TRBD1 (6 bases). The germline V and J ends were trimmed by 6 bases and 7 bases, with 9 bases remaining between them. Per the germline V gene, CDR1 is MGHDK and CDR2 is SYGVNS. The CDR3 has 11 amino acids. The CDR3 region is CASSRRGEAFF. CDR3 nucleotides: TGTGCCAGCAGCCGCAGGGGTGAAGCTTTCTTT.

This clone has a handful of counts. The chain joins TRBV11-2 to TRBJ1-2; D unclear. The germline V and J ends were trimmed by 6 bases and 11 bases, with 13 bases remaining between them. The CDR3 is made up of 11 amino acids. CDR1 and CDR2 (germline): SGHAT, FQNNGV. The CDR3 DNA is TGTGCCAGCAGGAAGGCAGGACCGTACACCTTC. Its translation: CASRKAGPYTF.

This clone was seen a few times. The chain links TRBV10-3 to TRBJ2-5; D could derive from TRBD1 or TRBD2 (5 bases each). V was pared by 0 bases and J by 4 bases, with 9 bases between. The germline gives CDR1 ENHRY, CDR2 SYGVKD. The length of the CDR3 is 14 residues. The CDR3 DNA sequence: TGTGCCATCAGTGAGTCGACGGGGCGAGAGACCCAGTACTTC. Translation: CAISESTGRETQYF.

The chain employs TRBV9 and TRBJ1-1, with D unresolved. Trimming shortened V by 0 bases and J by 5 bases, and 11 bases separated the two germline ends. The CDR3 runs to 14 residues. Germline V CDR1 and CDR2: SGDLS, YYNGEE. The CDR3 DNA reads TGTGCCAGCAGCGTAGATAGGGTGAGGACTGAAGCTTTCTTT. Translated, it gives CASSVDRVRTEAFF.

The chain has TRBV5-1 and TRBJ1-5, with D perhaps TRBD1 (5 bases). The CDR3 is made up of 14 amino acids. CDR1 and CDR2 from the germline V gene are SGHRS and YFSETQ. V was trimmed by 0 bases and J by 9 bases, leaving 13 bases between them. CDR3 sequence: CASSLDPGAGPQHF. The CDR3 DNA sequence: TGCGCCAGCAGCTTGGACCCCGGGGCAGGGCCCCAGCATTTT.

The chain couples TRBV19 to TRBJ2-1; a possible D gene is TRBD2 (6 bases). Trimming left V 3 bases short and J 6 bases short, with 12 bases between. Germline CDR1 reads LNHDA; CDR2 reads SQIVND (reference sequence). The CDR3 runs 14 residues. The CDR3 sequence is CASSIYGTSNEQFF. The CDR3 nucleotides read TGTGCCAGTAGTATTTACGGGACTTCCAATGAGCAGTTCTTC.

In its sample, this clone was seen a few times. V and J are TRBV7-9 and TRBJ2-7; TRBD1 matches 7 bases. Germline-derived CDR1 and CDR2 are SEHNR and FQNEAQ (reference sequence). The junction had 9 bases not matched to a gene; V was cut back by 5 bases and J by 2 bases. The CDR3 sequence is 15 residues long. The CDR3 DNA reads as TGTGCCAGCAGCATACTGGGACAGCCAACCTACGAGCAGTACTTC. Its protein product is CASSILGQPTYEQYF.

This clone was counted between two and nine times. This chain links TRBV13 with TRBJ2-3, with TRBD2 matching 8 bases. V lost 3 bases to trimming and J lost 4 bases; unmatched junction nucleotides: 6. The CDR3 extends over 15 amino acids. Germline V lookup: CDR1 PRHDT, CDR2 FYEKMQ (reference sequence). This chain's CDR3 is CASSFGTSGSDTQYF. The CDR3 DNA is TGTGCCAGCAGCTTCGGGACTAGTGGTTCAGATACGCAGTATTTT. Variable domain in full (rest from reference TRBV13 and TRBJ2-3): AAGVIQSPRHLIKEKRETATLKCYPIPRHDTVYWYQQGPGQDPQFLISFYEKMQSDKGSIPDRFSAQQFSDYHSELNMSSLELGDSALYFCASSFGTSGSDTQYFGPGTRLTVL.

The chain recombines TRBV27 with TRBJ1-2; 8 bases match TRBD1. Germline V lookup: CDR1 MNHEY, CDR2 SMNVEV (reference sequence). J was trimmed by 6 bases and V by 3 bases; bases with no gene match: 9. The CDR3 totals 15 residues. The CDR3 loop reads CASSLTGDLNHGYTF. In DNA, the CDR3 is TGTGCCAGCAGTTTGACAGGGGATCTGAATCATGGCTACACCTTC.

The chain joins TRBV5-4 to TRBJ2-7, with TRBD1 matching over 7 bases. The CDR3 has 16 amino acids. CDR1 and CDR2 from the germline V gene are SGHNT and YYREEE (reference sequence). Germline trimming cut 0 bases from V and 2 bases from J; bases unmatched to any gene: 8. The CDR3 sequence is CASSLGWGQTTYEQYF. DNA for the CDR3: TGTGCCAGCAGCTTGGGTTGGGGACAGACGACCTACGAGCAGTACTTC.

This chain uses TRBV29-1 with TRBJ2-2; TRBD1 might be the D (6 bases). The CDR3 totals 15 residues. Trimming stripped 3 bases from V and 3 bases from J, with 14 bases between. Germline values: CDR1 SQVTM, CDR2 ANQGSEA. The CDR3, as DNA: TGCAGCGTTGACAGGGGCGTAGGGGACACCGGGGAGCTGTTTTTT. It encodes CSVDRGVGDTGELFF.

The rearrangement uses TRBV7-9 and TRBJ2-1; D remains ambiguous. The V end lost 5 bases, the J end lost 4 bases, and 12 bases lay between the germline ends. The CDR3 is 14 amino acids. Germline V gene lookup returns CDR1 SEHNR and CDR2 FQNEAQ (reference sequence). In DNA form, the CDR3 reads TGTGCCAGCAGCCCCCAGCCCCTATACAATGAGCAGTTCTTC. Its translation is CASSPQPLYNEQFF. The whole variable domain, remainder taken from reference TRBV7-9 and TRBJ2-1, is DTGVSQNPRHKITKRGQNVTFRCDPISEHNRLYWYRQTLGQGPEFLTYFQNEAQLEKSRLLSDRFSAERPKGSFSTLEIQRTEQGDSAMYLCASSPQPLYNEQFFGPGTRLTVL.

The CDR3 region is CASSLAEGARTEAFF. The CDR3 DNA is TGTGCCAGCAGCTTAGCGGAGGGGGCGCGCACTGAAGCTTTCTTT. The chain employs TRBV7-8 and TRBJ1-1; 7 nucleotides match TRBD1. The CDR3 is 15 residues long. Losses at the gene ends were 0 bases for V and 4 bases for J; bases not matched to a gene: 5. The germline V gene has CDR1 SGHVS and CDR2 FQNEAQ.